This TCR beta chain comes out of a study of breast tumors, draining lymph nodes, adjacent tissues. Study-wide results and limits: That most tumor T cells come from lymph nodes remained unproven. Tumors had less TCR diversity than lymph nodes, more than nontumor tissue. Luminal-like breast cancer showed significantly higher tumor–nontumor repertoire similarity than basal-like. Data fit most tumor T cells coming from lymph node, expanding in tumor.

Axillary draining lymph nodes of breast cancer patients supplied the node samples. TCRdb passed the multiplex PCR reads through MiXCR, listing each CDR3 protein once. The sample lists roughly 130,000 distinct CDR3 sequences, just under 20% occurring once. This clonotype was seen ten or more times. The antigen is undetermined. V was pared by 1 base and J by 12 bases, with 13 bases between. Germline CDR1 is LGHDT and CDR2 is YNNKEL (reference sequence). CDR3 length equals 12 residues. The sequence came from a female donor with breast cancer. Some clones in this sample may be carry-over from other donors' samples. The specimen was axillary lymph node tissue. The V call is TRBV3-1, the J call TRBJ2-7; D is ambiguous. The CDR3 bases are TGTGCCAGCAGCCAAGGTGTTGGAGCCCTGTACTTC. It translates to CASSQGVGALYF.